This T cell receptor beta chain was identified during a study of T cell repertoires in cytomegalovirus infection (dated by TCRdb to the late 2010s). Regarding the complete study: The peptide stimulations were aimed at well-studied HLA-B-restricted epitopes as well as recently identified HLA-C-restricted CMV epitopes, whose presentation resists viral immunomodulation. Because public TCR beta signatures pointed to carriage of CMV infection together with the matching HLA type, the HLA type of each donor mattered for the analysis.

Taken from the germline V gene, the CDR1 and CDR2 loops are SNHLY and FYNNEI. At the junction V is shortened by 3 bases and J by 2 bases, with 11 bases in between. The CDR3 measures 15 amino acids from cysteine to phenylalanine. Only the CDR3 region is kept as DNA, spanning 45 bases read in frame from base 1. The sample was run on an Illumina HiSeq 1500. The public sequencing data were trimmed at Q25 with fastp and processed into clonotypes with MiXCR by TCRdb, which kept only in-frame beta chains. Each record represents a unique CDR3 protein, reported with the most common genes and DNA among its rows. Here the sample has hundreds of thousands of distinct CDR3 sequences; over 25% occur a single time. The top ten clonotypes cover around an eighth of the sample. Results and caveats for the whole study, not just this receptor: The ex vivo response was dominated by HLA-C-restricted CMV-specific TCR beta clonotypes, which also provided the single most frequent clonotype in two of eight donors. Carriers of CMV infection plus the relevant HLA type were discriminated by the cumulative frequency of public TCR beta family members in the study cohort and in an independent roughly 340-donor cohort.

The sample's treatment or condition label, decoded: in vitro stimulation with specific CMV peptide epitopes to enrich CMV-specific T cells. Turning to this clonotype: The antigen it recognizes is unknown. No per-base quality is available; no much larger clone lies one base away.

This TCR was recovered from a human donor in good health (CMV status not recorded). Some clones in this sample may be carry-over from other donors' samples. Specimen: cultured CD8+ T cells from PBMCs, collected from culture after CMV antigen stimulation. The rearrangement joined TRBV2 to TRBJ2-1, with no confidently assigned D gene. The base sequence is TGTGCCAGCAGTGAGGAACAGTTACCCTACAATGAGCAGTTCTTC. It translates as CASSEEQLPYNEQFF.